This TCR beta chain was observed in a study of T cell responses to AZD1222 COVID-19 vaccine. Overall study results and limits: Variant regions that are unmutated are reportedly the target of nearly half of spike-specific TCRs. Regions 160-218 and 743-854 held dominance among vaccine-associated CD4 TCRs, which spanned spike. Only six individuals given AZD1222 were seropositive at baseline. Two AZD1222 doses significantly raised spike-specific TCR breadth and depth over controls.

Details on this clone: The antigen remains unidentified.

CDR3 length: 20 residues. Germline V lookup: CDR1 MGHRA, CDR2 YSYEKL. Between the trimmed V and J ends, which lost 4 bases and 0 bases, there was a span of 25 bases. Assay used: immunoSEQ multiplex PCR; TCRdb lists only in-frame clones, some missing. There are 130,000 to 150,000 clones in the sample; around nine tenths occur only once, and about 3% lies in the top ten. The TCR was taken from an adult in good health. The chain links TRBV4-1 to TRBJ1-5, with a tentative D call TRBD1 (6 bases). The sample was peripheral blood, taken on day 0 of MenACWY control vaccination. The CDR3 nucleotides are TGCGCCAGCAGCCTTCAGCTAGCCAGGGGAAACCTCCGTAGCAATCAGCCCCAGCATTTT. Its protein product is CASSLQLARGNLRSNQPQHF.